The T cell receptor (beta chain) under discussion was sequenced for a study of lymphopenia after photon versus proton radiotherapy. Assay: immunoSEQ multiplex PCR; the TCRdb copy retains only in-frame clones and omits some. The sample yields around 20,000 clones, 84% seen once. The germline V gene encodes CDR1 SGHDT and CDR2 YYEEEE. This CDR3 spans 12 amino acids. V lost 2 bases and J 8 bases, leaving 10 bases between the germline ends. This clone was counted only a few times. This TCR was recovered from a woman between 45 and 60 years old with pancreatic cancer. Sequencing used peripheral blood, obtained from a patient treated with photon-based radiotherapy. V is TRBV5-6 and J is TRBJ1-2; D remains ambiguous. The CDR3 DNA sequence: TGTGCCAGCAGCTTCGAATTGAGCGGCTACACCTTC. Protein sequence: CASSFELSGYTF.